Listed below are T cell receptor beta chains from one sample, sequenced in a study of OX40 agonist ivuxolimab in advanced cancers. The protocol was immunoSEQ multiplex PCR, while the TCRdb copy is restricted to in-frame clones and leaves out a portion. Found here are roughly 92,000 clones, around 91% of them singletons; the top ten hold 0.65% to 0.85%. Specimen: CD4+ or CD8+ T cells sorted from blood, collected in a trial of the OX40 agonist ivuxolimab. The receptors come from an adult with an advanced solid tumor such as melanoma, head and neck, liver or kidney cancer. CDR3s include the opening cysteine and the closing phenylalanine or tryptophan. The D gene is left open where the match is weak. The size entry is marked missing in some rows and otherwise reads once, few, many or a size class.

>TRBJ1-4|-|TRBV28|once
TGTGCCAGCAGTACTCCTTCAGGGTCGACTAATGAAAAACTGTTTTTT
CASSTPSGSTNEKLFF
>TRBJ2-1|TRBD1|TRBV7-3|-
TGTGCCAGCAGCTCCTACGGACAGGGATACAATGAGCAGTTCTTC
CASSSYGQGYNEQFF
>TRBJ2-1|-|TRBV6-5|-
TGTGCCAGCAGTTACTCGTACGGCTACAATGAGCAGTTCTTC
CASSYSYGYNEQFF
>TRBJ1-1|-|TRBV2|once
TGTGCCAGCAGTGAACAGGGTCGGGAAGCTTTCTTT
CASSEQGREAFF
>TRBJ2-1|-|TRBV6-5|-
TGTGCCAGCAGTACGGACTGGAGCTCCTACAATGAGCAGTTCTTC
CASSTDWSSYNEQFF
>TRBJ2-1|TRBD2|TRBV30|-
TGTGCCTGGAGAGCGGGAGCTTACAATGAGCAGTTCTTC
CAWRAGAYNEQFF
>TRBJ1-4|-|TRBV18|-
TGTGCCAGCTCACCAGGGATTAATGAAAAACTGTTTTTT
CASSPGINEKLFF
>TRBJ2-3|TRBD2|TRBV6-1|once
TGTGCCAGCAGTGACTATAAGCGGGAGGGCACAGATACGCAGTATTTT
CASSDYKREGTDTQYF
>TRBJ2-7|-|TRBV7-2|-
TGTGCCAGCAGCTTAATCGGCGGGCGTGATTACGAGCAGTACTTC
CASSLIGGRDYEQYF
>TRBJ2-3|-|TRBV9|-
TGTGCCAGCAGCGAAACAGTGAGCGGCACAGATACGCAGTATTTT
CASSETVSGTDTQYF
>TRBJ2-1|-|TRBV20-1|-
TGCAGTGCGAGTGGCCTAGAGGCGCAGTTCTTC
CSASGLEAQFF
>TRBJ2-2|TRBD2|TRBV7-2|-
TGTGCCAGCAGCTTAGTAGGCGGGAGCTTGAGCGGGGAGCTGTTTTTT
CASSLVGGSLSGELFF
>TRBJ1-3|-|TRBV11-2|-
TGTGCCAGCAGCTTAATGGGCCGGGGGACTGGAAACACCATATATTTT
CASSLMGRGTGNTIYF
>TRBJ2-2|-|TRBV27|-
TGTGCCAGCAAGCGACAGGCGTTTAACACCGGGGAGCTGTTTTTT
CASKRQAFNTGELFF
>TRBJ1-3|-|TRBV28|-
TGTGCCAGCGCTAGAGGGTTCTCTGGAAACACCATATATTTT
CASARGFSGNTIYF
>TRBJ1-1|TRBD1|TRBV6-5|-
TGTGCCAGCAATCGACAGGGGACCGCTGAAGCTTTCTTT
CASNRQGTAEAFF
>TRBJ1-2|-|TRBV6-5|-
TGTGCCAGCAGCCCCCTTGGACCCCAAGGTGGCTACACCTTC
CASSPLGPQGGYTF
>TRBJ2-7|TRBD2|TRBV2|-
TGTGCCAGCAGTGAATCGACTAGCGGACTACTCTTCTCCTACGAGCAGTACTTC
CASSESTSGLLFSYEQYF
>TRBJ1-1|TRBD1|TRBV6-5|-
TGTGCCAGCAGTAAACGGACAGGGGGCGGCACTGAAGCTTTCTTT
CASSKRTGGGTEAFF
>TRBJ2-1|TRBD2|TRBV18|once
TGTGCCAGCTCACCATCCACTAGCGGGACCTACAATGAGCAGTTCTTC
CASSPSTSGTYNEQFF
>TRBJ2-1|-|TRBV6-1|-
TGTGCCAGCAGTGGCTCCGACAGGAGCTCCTACAATGAGCAGTTCTTC
CASSGSDRSSYNEQFF
>TRBJ2-2|-|TRBV4-1|-
TGCGCCAGCAGCCAAGAGAGGAGGCGCTTAACTAACACCGGGGAGCTGTTTTTT
CASSQERRRLTNTGELFF
>TRBJ2-7|TRBD1|TRBV4-2|-
TGTGCCAGCAGCCAAGGCCCAGGGACAGACATCTACGAGCAGTACTTC
CASSQGPGTDIYEQYF
>TRBJ1-3|-|TRBV9|-
TGTGCCAGTAGTGTAGGATTTGGAAACACCATATATTTT
CASSVGFGNTIYF
>TRBJ2-7|-|TRBV5-4|-
TGTGCCAGCAGCTTGGACCTTAATGATCCCTACGAGCAGTACTTC
CASSLDLNDPYEQYF
>TRBJ2-1|TRBD2|TRBV10-3|once
TGTGCCATCAGTAGCGGGAGGGCCGGGCAGTTCTTC
CAISSGRAGQFF
>TRBJ1-1|-|TRBV19|once
TGTGCCAGTAGTATAGTAGGGCATGAGGCTTTCTTT
CASSIVGHEAFF
>TRBJ2-7|TRBD2|TRBV6-6|-
TGTGCCAGCAGTTACTTACTAGCGGGAGTATACTACGAGCAGTACTTC
CASSYLLAGVYYEQYF
>TRBJ2-7|-|TRBV5-1|-
TGCGCCAGCACCCTGGGTCCTTCCTACGAGCAGTACTTC
CASTLGPSYEQYF
>TRBJ1-2|-|TRBV30|-
TGTGCCTGGAGTGTAGGCAGTGTGGGTGGCTACACCTTC
CAWSVGSVGGYTF
>TRBJ2-1|-|TRBV6-6|-
TGTGCCAGCAGTTACACCGGAGCCCCAGGGTCCAATGAGCAGTTCTTC
CASSYTGAPGSNEQFF
>TRBJ2-7|TRBD2|TRBV6-1|-
TGTGCCAGCGGGCCCCCCACTAGCGGGAGGGGTGAGCAGTACTTC
CASGPPTSGRGEQYF
>TRBJ2-7|-|TRBV10-2|-
TGCGCCAGCAGTGAGTCGCGCGTTGGGTCCTACGAGCAGTACTTC
CASSESRVGSYEQYF
>TRBJ1-5|-|TRBV6-6|once
TGTGCCAGCAGTTACGGGGCCAATCAGCCCCAGCATTTT
CASSYGANQPQHF
>TRBJ1-1|TRBD1|TRBV4-3|-
TGCGCCAGCAGCCAAGAAGGGACAGGGGGCACTGAAGCTTTCTTT
CASSQEGTGGTEAFF
>TRBJ1-1|TRBD1|TRBV7-3|-
TGTGCCAGCAGCTTAATGGCAGGGGGTTCCACTGAAGCTTTCTTT
CASSLMAGGSTEAFF
>TRBJ2-7|TRBD2|TRBV9|-
TGTGCCAGCAGCCCCGAGGGCGGGAGCTCCTACGAGCAGTACTTC
CASSPEGGSSYEQYF
>TRBJ1-3|-|TRBV25-1|-
TGTGCCAGCAGGGGGACGACAGGAGGAAACACCATATATTTT
CASRGTTGGNTIYF
>TRBJ2-1|-|TRBV11-3|-
TGTGCCAGCAGCTTAGAGGGACTGGAAGACAATGAGCAGTTCTTC
CASSLEGLEDNEQFF
>TRBJ2-7|-|TRBV6-6|-
TGTGCCAGCAGCCGGGCCCCGCTCCACGAGCAGTACTTC
CASSRAPLHEQYF
>TRBJ2-3|-|TRBV4-3|-
TGCGCCAGCAGCCAAGAGTTTGGCAGGGGAGGCACAGATACGCAGTATTTT
CASSQEFGRGGTDTQYF
>TRBJ2-5|-|TRBV11-3|-
TGTGCCAGCAGCTTAGGGCCAGCGGCAGAGACCCAGTACTTC
CASSLGPAAETQYF
>TRBJ2-1|TRBD2|TRBV5-1|few
TGCGCCAGCAGCTCCTTTCGCGGGAGGGGGTACAATGAGCAGTTCTTC
CASSSFRGRGYNEQFF
>TRBJ2-1|-|TRBV11-3|-
TGTGCCAGCAGCTTAGATGGGTTCGATGAGCAGTTCTTC
CASSLDGFDEQFF
>TRBJ1-1|-|TRBV9|-
TGTGCCAGCAGCGTAGCCCCGCGGAACACTGAAGCTTTCTTT
CASSVAPRNTEAFF
>TRBJ2-1|TRBD1|TRBV5-4|few
TGTGCCAGCAGCCTCGGGACAGGGGGATACAATGAGCAGTTCTTC
CASSLGTGGYNEQFF
>TRBJ2-7|TRBD2|TRBV27|-
TGTGCCAGCAGTCCGCAACTAGCGGGATTCACCTACGAGCAGTACTTC
CASSPQLAGFTYEQYF
>TRBJ1-2|-|TRBV30|-
TGTGCCTGGAGTGTGGGCTATGGCTACACCTTC
CAWSVGYGYTF
>TRBJ2-7|TRBD2|TRBV13|-
TGTGCCAGCAGCTTAGAGGGACTAGGGGGGTACTACGAGCAGTACTTC
CASSLEGLGGYYEQYF
>TRBJ1-2|-|TRBV12-5|-
TGTGCTAGTGGTTCCCCTGCGGGTCGTCGAAAATATGGCTACACCTTC
CASGSPAGRRKYGYTF
>TRBJ2-1|TRBD2|TRBV7-2|-
TGTGCCAGCAGCGCGGGGGGGGAGCAGTTCTTC
CASSAGGEQFF
>TRBJ2-3|-|TRBV6-6|-
TGTGCCAGCAGTTCCCCGGTCCCCGCTTCTCGGACGCAGTATTTT
CASSSPVPASRTQYF
>TRBJ2-7|-|TRBV5-4|-
TGTGCCAGCAGCCCGACCGCTACCTCCTACGAGCAGTACTTC
CASSPTATSYEQYF
>TRBJ1-4|TRBD1|TRBV5-6|-
TGTGCCAGCAGACAGACAGGGGGATCTGAAAAACTGTTTTTT
CASRQTGGSEKLFF
>TRBJ2-7|TRBD2|TRBV6-4|once
TGTGCCAGCAGTGACTCTGAGTTAAACAGTTCTCCCGATAGCGGGACGAGCTCCTACGAGCAGTACTTC
CASSDSELNSSPDSGTSSYEQYF
>TRBJ2-3|TRBD2|TRBV29-1|-
TGCAGCGTTGTATCGGGAGGCATAGGTTCCGATACGCAGTATTTT
CSVVSGGIGSDTQYF
>TRBJ2-5|TRBD1|TRBV7-9|few
TGTGCCAGCAGCTTCAGGGGGCGCCTTGAGACCCAGTACTTC
CASSFRGRLETQYF